Given below is one T cell receptor beta chain in context. Its antigen is still unknown. Base qualities are not recorded, but no much larger clone differs from it by a single base. These data belong to a study of T cell clonotyping in hematopoietic cell transplantation (dated by TCRdb to the early 2020s). In terms of the full investigation: In the study, around 130 blood samples were gathered from roughly 33 consecutive transplant recipients and their related donors. Patients were recruited between September 2015 and 2017 and followed until late 2020 or death.

With the immunoSEQ assay, which is a bias-controlled multiplex PCR relying on V- and J-specific primers, TCR beta CDR3 regions were amplified from genomic DNA. In a second PCR step, the CDR3 amplicons were tagged with a proprietary barcode plus Illumina adapter sequences. CDR3 libraries were sequenced on an Illumina MiSeq instrument. As for how the authors treated the data: Export and quality control were handled in immunoSEQ Analyzer 3.0, while downstream analyses relied on R Bioconductor and Immunarch. Only productive rearrangements within the normalized downsampled data set were used in the calculation of repertoire metrics. In the normalized cohort, a clonotype counted as pathologically expanded if the clonotype was larger than 5 templates. Repertoire diversity was measured with the Inverse Simpson Index. To capture all clonotypes, CMV-specificity analyses were performed on the non-normalized data set. TCRdb mirrors the immuneACCESS table, restricted to in-frame sequences. Some clones are absent from its copies; in checked studies, under half trace to an unresolved V gene, and the reason for the others is unknown. The D gene and trimming were derived from the DNA, and the V and J assignments and clone size from that table. The table for this sample lists around 7,000 clones; roughly 94% of them were counted only once. The ten largest clones represent around 1.2% of the sample.

Broad study findings and their caveats: Recipient TCR diversity fell after transplant, with pathologically expanded clonotypes rising progressively from day 30 to day 180. The sample size was limited and the cells went unsorted, which meant the CD4 and CD8 repertoire contributions could not be told apart. Only a small fraction of recipient repertoires overlapped donor repertoires, with over 97% appearing de novo at the given depth. Broader TCR repertoire diversity after transplant was predicted by Inverse Simpson Index values from donors and from recipients before transplant.

At the junction V is shortened by 4 bases and J by 3 bases, with 6 bases in between. The CDR3 runs 12 amino acids, cysteine and phenylalanine included. Here the CDR3 DNA is all that survives: 36 bases in frame from base 1. Based on the germline V gene, the CDR1 and CDR2 sequences are ENHRY and SYGVKD. What the time point label conveys for this sample: 30 days after allo-HCT. Blood samples were obtained from recipients approximately 28 days before transplant and at days 30, 100 and 180 after transplant. Nuclei Lysis Solution was used to extract genomic DNA from fresh or cryopreserved unfractionated peripheral blood mononuclear cells.

The chain couples TRBV10-3 to TRBJ2-5, with no confidently assigned D gene. The sequences come from peripheral blood mononuclear cells, collected 30 days after allogeneic stem cell transplant. The origin of this receptor is a male patient aged 55 to 69 who had an allogeneic stem cell transplant from an unrelated donor, so T cells may come from the graft donor. Some clones in this sample may be carry-over from other donors' samples. The sequence in DNA is TGTGCCATCAGTGGCGCAGAAGAGACCCAGTACTTC. Its translation is CAISGAEETQYF.